Listed below are T cell receptor beta chains from one sample, sequenced in a study of blood T cell repertoires in COVID-19. The table came from immunoSEQ multiplex PCR; TCRdb's copy has only in-frame clones and leaves some out. This sample carries about 180,000 clones, 88% of them seen once, and the ten largest clones take under 4.5%. Sequenced material: peripheral blood. Source of these receptors: a young woman with acute or convalescent COVID-19. Each CDR3 is given with its conserved first and last residue. A D gene is named only where the DNA matches it firmly. The size of a clone is reported for some rows only, either as once, few or many, or as a class for expanded clones.

j_call: TRBJ2-1
clone_size: -
v_call: TRBV6-5
d_call: -
cdr3_aa: CASKRLLSSYNEQFF
cdr3_nt: TGTGCCAGCAAGCGCCTCCTGAGCTCCTACAATGAGCAGTTCTTC

j_call: TRBJ2-1
clone_size: -
v_call: TRBV14
d_call: TRBD2
cdr3_aa: CASSPFSGSWNEQFF
cdr3_nt: TGTGCCAGCAGCCCCTTTAGCGGGAGTTGGAATGAGCAGTTCTTC

j_call: TRBJ2-1
clone_size: -
v_call: TRBV6-5
d_call: TRBD2
cdr3_aa: CASSPGTSGSNEQFF
cdr3_nt: TGTGCCAGCAGTCCCGGGACTAGCGGGAGCAATGAGCAGTTCTTC

j_call: TRBJ1-5
clone_size: -
v_call: TRBV5-1
d_call: TRBD1
cdr3_aa: CARTGVGNQPQHF
cdr3_nt: TGCGCCAGGACAGGGGTGGGCAATCAGCCCCAGCATTTT

j_call: TRBJ2-6
clone_size: -
v_call: TRBV6-6
d_call: TRBD2
cdr3_aa: CAGSLAGGGANVLTF
cdr3_nt: TGTGCCGGGTCCTTAGCGGGAGGTGGGGCCAACGTCCTGACTTTC

j_call: TRBJ2-3
clone_size: -
v_call: TRBV7-9
d_call: -
cdr3_aa: CASSLEGQGQYF
cdr3_nt: TGTGCCAGCAGCTTAGAGGGCCAGGGGCAGTATTTT

j_call: TRBJ1-5
clone_size: -
v_call: TRBV5-5
d_call: TRBD1
cdr3_aa: CASSLTGQGTQPQHF
cdr3_nt: TGTGCCAGCAGCTTGACGGGACAGGGGACACAGCCCCAGCATTTT

j_call: TRBJ1-1
clone_size: -
v_call: TRBV5-1
d_call: TRBD1
cdr3_aa: CASSGGQGTEAFF
cdr3_nt: TGCGCCAGCAGCGGGGGACAGGGAACTGAAGCTTTCTTT

j_call: TRBJ2-7
clone_size: -
v_call: TRBV18
d_call: TRBD1
cdr3_aa: CASSPGQGIGEQYF
cdr3_nt: TGTGCCAGCTCACCGGGACAGGGCATAGGGGAGCAGTACTTC

j_call: TRBJ1-6
clone_size: -
v_call: TRBV10-3
d_call: TRBD1
cdr3_aa: CAISDEDRPASPLHF
cdr3_nt: TGTGCCATCAGTGACGAGGACAGGCCGGCTTCACCCCTCCACTTT

j_call: TRBJ2-1
clone_size: -
v_call: TRBV7-8
d_call: TRBD1
cdr3_aa: CASSFGQGVYNEQFF
cdr3_nt: TGTGCCAGCAGCTTCGGACAGGGGGTCTACAATGAGCAGTTCTTC

j_call: TRBJ2-1
clone_size: -
v_call: TRBV28
d_call: -
cdr3_aa: CASSPGLPLSSYNEQFF
cdr3_nt: TGTGCCAGCAGTCCCGGACTACCCTTAAGCTCCTACAATGAGCAGTTCTTC

j_call: TRBJ2-1
clone_size: -
v_call: TRBV29-1
d_call: -
cdr3_aa: CSVRQRSPNEQFF
cdr3_nt: TGCAGCGTGCGCCAGAGGAGCCCCAATGAGCAGTTCTTC

j_call: TRBJ2-3
clone_size: -
v_call: TRBV29-1
d_call: TRBD2
cdr3_aa: CSAPGTSGSDTDTQYF
cdr3_nt: TGCAGCGCCCCCGGGACTAGCGGGAGTGACACAGATACGCAGTATTTT

j_call: TRBJ1-6
clone_size: once
v_call: TRBV30
d_call: -
cdr3_aa: CAWKRGGAGPLHF
cdr3_nt: TGTGCCTGGAAAAGAGGGGGGGCGGGACCCCTCCACTTT

j_call: TRBJ1-3
clone_size: -
v_call: TRBV30
d_call: -
cdr3_aa: CAWSVSQGNTIYF
cdr3_nt: TGTGCCTGGAGTGTAAGCCAGGGTAACACCATATATTTT

j_call: TRBJ1-1
clone_size: -
v_call: TRBV3-1/TRBV3-2
d_call: -
cdr3_aa: CASSQFRGTEAFF
cdr3_nt: TGTGCCAGCAGCCAATTTCGGGGCACTGAAGCTTTCTTT

j_call: TRBJ2-7
clone_size: -
v_call: TRBV5-1
d_call: -
cdr3_aa: CASTGGTYEQYF
cdr3_nt: TGCGCCAGCACTGGGGGGACCTACGAGCAGTACTTC

j_call: TRBJ1-1
clone_size: -
v_call: TRBV28
d_call: TRBD1
cdr3_aa: CASSSSGTGLLEAFF
cdr3_nt: TGTGCCAGCAGTTCCAGTGGGACAGGTTTACTTGAAGCTTTCTTT

j_call: TRBJ2-5
clone_size: -
v_call: TRBV15
d_call: -
cdr3_aa: CATSARGGETQYF
cdr3_nt: TGTGCCACCAGCGCGCGAGGTGGGGAGACCCAGTACTTC

j_call: TRBJ2-7
clone_size: -
v_call: TRBV10-3
d_call: TRBD1
cdr3_aa: CAISAGTGGEQYF
cdr3_nt: TGTGCCATCTCGGCCGGGACAGGGGGCGAGCAGTACTTC

j_call: TRBJ2-2
clone_size: -
v_call: TRBV2
d_call: -
cdr3_aa: CASSGGPWAVGELFF
cdr3_nt: TGTGCCAGCAGTGGAGGGCCCTGGGCGGTCGGGGAGCTGTTTTTT

j_call: TRBJ1-2
clone_size: -
v_call: TRBV18
d_call: TRBD1
cdr3_aa: CASSPQGAKGYTF
cdr3_nt: TGTGCCAGCTCACCCCAGGGGGCGAAAGGCTACACCTTC

j_call: TRBJ2-7
clone_size: -
v_call: TRBV28
d_call: -
cdr3_aa: CASSAPLSYEQYF
cdr3_nt: TGTGCCAGCAGTGCCCCTTTGAGCTACGAGCAGTACTTC

j_call: TRBJ1-5
clone_size: -
v_call: TRBV19
d_call: -
cdr3_aa: CASSLQDGQPQHF
cdr3_nt: TGTGCCAGTAGTCTACAGGATGGACAGCCCCAGCATTTT

j_call: TRBJ2-1
clone_size: -
v_call: TRBV3-1/TRBV3-2
d_call: -
cdr3_aa: CASSAWGRPTIF
cdr3_nt: TGTGCCAGCAGCGCTTGGGGGAGGCCCACAATCTTC

j_call: TRBJ1-1
clone_size: -
v_call: TRBV2
d_call: -
cdr3_aa: CASSTDKVSF
cdr3_nt: TGTGCCAGCTCCACAGATAAGGTCTCCTTT

j_call: TRBJ2-1
clone_size: -
v_call: TRBV24-1
d_call: TRBD2
cdr3_aa: CATSDLTSGSNLEQFF
cdr3_nt: TGTGCCACCAGTGATTTGACTAGCGGGAGTAACCTCGAGCAGTTCTTC

j_call: TRBJ2-1
clone_size: -
v_call: TRBV4-1
d_call: -
cdr3_aa: CASSQVGSPINEQFF
cdr3_nt: TGCGCCAGCAGCCAAGTGGGCAGTCCGATCAATGAGCAGTTCTTC

j_call: TRBJ2-2
clone_size: -
v_call: TRBV28
d_call: TRBD2
cdr3_aa: CASRGAGRASGGELFF
cdr3_nt: TGTGCCAGCAGAGGGGCAGGGAGGGCTTCTGGCGGGGAGCTGTTTTTT

j_call: TRBJ2-1
clone_size: -
v_call: TRBV5-4
d_call: -
cdr3_aa: CASSLDGNEQFF
cdr3_nt: TGTGCCAGCAGCCTGGACGGCAATGAGCAGTTCTTC

j_call: TRBJ1-2
clone_size: -
v_call: TRBV15
d_call: -
cdr3_aa: CATSRYTTGTSDGYTF
cdr3_nt: TGTGCCACCAGCAGGTACACCACCGGGACATCAGATGGCTACACCTTC

j_call: TRBJ1-1
clone_size: -
v_call: TRBV2
d_call: -
cdr3_aa: CASTNTGNTEAFF
cdr3_nt: TGTGCCAGCACCAATACTGGGAACACTGAAGCTTTCTTT

j_call: TRBJ2-3
clone_size: -
v_call: TRBV11-2
d_call: -
cdr3_aa: CASNPLTGRGDTQYF
cdr3_nt: TGTGCCAGCAACCCCTTAACAGGTAGAGGAGATACGCAGTATTTT

j_call: TRBJ1-1
clone_size: -
v_call: TRBV4-2
d_call: -
cdr3_aa: CASSRLQGPNTEAFF
cdr3_nt: TGTGCCAGCAGCCGGCTACAGGGCCCGAACACTGAAGCTTTCTTT

j_call: TRBJ2-1
clone_size: -
v_call: TRBV6-5
d_call: -
cdr3_aa: CASSRQPDNREQFF
cdr3_nt: TGTGCCAGCAGCCGTCAACCCGACAATCGTGAGCAGTTCTTC